This T cell receptor (beta chain) emerged from a study of T cell responses to AZD1222 COVID-19 vaccine. In regard to this clone: The antigen is undetermined.

Study results and limitations: Just a handful of AZD1222 recipients tested seropositive at baseline.

V lost 0 bases and J 2 bases, leaving 12 bases between the germline ends. CDR1 is MNHEY, CDR2 SVGEGT, per germline. The CDR3 covers 16 residues. Clones were read by immunoSEQ multiplex PCR, and TCRdb kept only the in-frame ones, dropping some. This table holds about 260,000 clones, 90% to 95% found once. Here the sequenced sample was peripheral blood, taken on day 0 of AZD1222 vaccination. This clonotype was obtained from an adult in good health. The V and J genes are TRBV6-2 or TRBV6-3 and TRBJ2-3; D ambiguous. CDR3 in DNA: TGTGCCAGCAGTTACTCGGGCTTCTTACCCACAGATACGCAGTATTTT. Translation gives CASSYSGFLPTDTQYF.